This T cell receptor (beta chain) was recorded in a study of blood T cell repertoires in COVID-19. Study-wide context: The samples span acute and convalescent COVID-19 from the United States, Italy and Spain. PBMCs, B-cell-depleted T cells, or T cells were the source of the cDNA or gDNA that made up the material.

Per the study methods: The assay estimated nucleated cells by amplifying reference gene primers. TCRdb's copy holds only in-frame clones and misses some; the assay was immunoSEQ multiplex PCR. V, J and clone size reflect that table, while D and trimming were determined from the DNA. Found here are hundreds of thousands of clones, about 90% of them singletons; the top ten hold over 2%. Germline values: CDR1 MNHEY, CDR2 SMNVEV (reference sequence). The CDR3 contains 15 residues. The ends lost 3 bases at V and 4 bases at J; junction bases unmatched: 5. This TCR was recovered from a woman between 50 and 59 years old who had recovered from COVID-19. The sequencing sample was made of peripheral blood. The chain couples TRBV27 to TRBJ2-5, with 10 bases lining up with TRBD1. In nucleotides, the CDR3 is TGTGCCAGCAGTTTGGACAGGGGGAGAACAGAGACCCAGTACTTC. Protein product: CASSLDRGRTETQYF.